Below, one TCR beta chain is given with its context. The antigen it binds to is not known. No much larger clone is present one base from it, and per-base qualities are unavailable. TCRbeta CDR3 regions were amplified from genomic DNA using the immunoSEQ Assay, a bias-controlled multiplex PCR. Concerning the study's data processing: The number of nucleated cells in each sample was estimated by amplification of reference gene primers within the assay. To quantify the absolute abundance of each unique TCRbeta CDR3 rearrangement, sequence reads were collapsed and filtered. Productive Simpson clonality was computed per sample as the square root of Simpson's diversity index over productive rearrangements. TCRdb retrieved this table from immuneACCESS and kept in-frame rearrangements only. Not all clones are present; in checked studies, unresolved V genes account for under half, and no reason is known for the remainder. That table supplies the V and J calls and clone size; D and trimming were determined from the DNA. Here the sample has about 240,000 clones; more than 75% occur a single time. The ten largest clonotypes hold about 1% of the sample.

The CDR3 starts with the cysteine, ends with the phenylalanine, and has 14 residues. Just CDR3 DNA is preserved here, 42 bases in frame from base 1. The germline V gene (reference sequence) provides CDR1 MNHEY and CDR2 SMNVEV. From V the trimming removes 4 bases and from J it removes 3 bases, while the gene matches leave 2 bases of the junction unaccounted for. The sample comes from a study of blood T cell repertoires in COVID-19 (dated by TCRdb to about 2020). For context, the study as a whole: The collaborator samples originated in the United States, Italy and Spain and spanned the acute and convalescent phases of COVID-19. The prospective study material was composed of cDNA or gDNA derived from T cells, B-cell-depleted T cells, or PBMCs. Deeply sampled blood TCRbeta repertoires from subjects exposed to, actively infected with, or recovered from COVID-19 were included in the dataset. The repertoires were made available in a free public database intended to serve as a resource for research on the immune response to SARS-CoV-2. Samples were obtained from the ongoing ImmuneRACE study (first 160 participants) and from 1,254 subjects provided by 6 global collaborators. The sample metadata nearly always contained a de-identified subject ID, COVID-19 status, age in years and sex. Where available, HLA class I and class II types were taken from metadata supplied by the sample provider and were not determined by assay-based typing.

The investigation overall reported the following: The amount of clinical and demographic metadata varied by source and participant and was provided uncurated.

A second Seattle source provided samples from volunteer blood donors who had recovered from COVID-19. The collaborating institutions used their own protocols to collect whole blood in K2EDTA tubes. For TCRbeta analysis, collaborators shipped samples in one of three forms: frozen whole blood, isolated PBMCs, or DNA extracted from either of those sample types. The chain is made from TRBV27 and TRBJ2-7, with 11 central nucleotides matching TRBD1. The source is a woman aged 40 to 50 who had recovered from COVID-19. What was sequenced was peripheral blood. The nucleotide sequence reads as follows: TGTGCCAGCAGTTGGGGACAGGGGGGCTACGAGCAGTACTTC. It specifies CASSWGQGGYEQYF.